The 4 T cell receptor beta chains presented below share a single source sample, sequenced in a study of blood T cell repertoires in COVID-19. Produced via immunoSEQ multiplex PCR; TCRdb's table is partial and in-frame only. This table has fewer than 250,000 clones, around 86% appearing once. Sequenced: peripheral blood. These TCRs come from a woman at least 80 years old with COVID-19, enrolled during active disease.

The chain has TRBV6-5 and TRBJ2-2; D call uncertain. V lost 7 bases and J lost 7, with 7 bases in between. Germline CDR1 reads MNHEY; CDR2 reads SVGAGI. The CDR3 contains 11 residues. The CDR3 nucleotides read TGTGCCAGCAACCTCGGCGGGGAGCTGTTTTTT. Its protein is CASNLGGELFF.

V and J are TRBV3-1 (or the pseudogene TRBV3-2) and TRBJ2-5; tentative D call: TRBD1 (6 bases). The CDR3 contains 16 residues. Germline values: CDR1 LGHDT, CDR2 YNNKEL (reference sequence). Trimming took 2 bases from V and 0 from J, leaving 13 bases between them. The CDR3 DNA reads TGTGCCAGCAGCCAAAGGGGCAGGGGTCACCAAGAGACCCAGTACTTC. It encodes CASSQRGRGHQETQYF.

The CDR3 sequence is CASSQVKGPGTFSPNYGYTF. The CDR3, as DNA: TGTGCCAGCAGCCAAGTAAAGGGCCCCGGGACATTCTCTCCTAACTATGGCTACACCTTC. The rearrangement joins TRBV3-1 (or the pseudogene TRBV3-2) to TRBJ1-2, with a possible D match to TRBD1 (6 bases). V was trimmed by 1 base and J by 0 bases, leaving 24 bases between them. The germline V gene encodes CDR1 LGHDT and CDR2 YNNKEL (reference sequence). CDR3 length: 20 residues.

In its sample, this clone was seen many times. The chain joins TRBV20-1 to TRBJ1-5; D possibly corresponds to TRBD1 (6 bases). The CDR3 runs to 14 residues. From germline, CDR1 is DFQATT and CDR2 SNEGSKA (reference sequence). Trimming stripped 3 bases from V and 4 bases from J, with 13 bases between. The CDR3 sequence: CSASDRQANQPQHF. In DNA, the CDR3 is TGCAGTGCTAGTGATAGACAGGCTAATCAGCCCCAGCATTTT.